Below are 21 T cell receptor beta chains sequenced from a single sample in a study of blood T cells in healthy people across ages. Using a J-beta primer mix together with a sample-barcoded 5' primer, a second PCR was run for roughly 6 to 11 cycles. MiXCR was run by TCRdb on the 5' RACE reads, yielding one entry per CDR3 protein. The table has about 900,000 distinct CDR3 sequences, about 44% seen once. Specimen: blood. Every receptor here comes from a man between 25 and 39 years old in good health.

This clonotype has just a few counts. The V gene is TRBV19, the J gene TRBJ2-1; D is uncertain. The V and J ends lost 5 bases and 11 bases respectively, with 13 bases between them. The CDR3 runs 12 residues. CDR1 is LNHDA, CDR2 SQIVND, per germline (reference sequence). In DNA form, the CDR3 reads TGTGCCAGTAGTCAACCGGCAGGTCAGCAGTTCTTC. Translating it yields CASSQPAGQQFF. Full variable domain (missing parts from reference TRBV19 and TRBJ2-1): DGGITQSPKYLFRKEGQNVTLSCEQNLNHDAMYWYRQDPGQGLRLIYYSQIVNDFQKGDIAEGYSVSREKKESFPLTVTSAQKNPTAFYLCASSQPAGQQFFGPGTRLTVL.

This sequence joins TRBV7-2 and TRBJ1-5; a weak D match, TRBD1 (6 bases). The germline V gene encodes CDR1 SGHTA and CDR2 FQGNSA. V was shortened by 0 bases and J by 4 bases, with 10 bases between the two germline ends. The CDR3 loop spans 15 amino acids. The CDR3 spells CASSLAPGANQPQHF. The DNA for the CDR3 is TGTGCCAGCAGCTTAGCTCCAGGGGCAAATCAGCCCCAGCATTTT.

The rearrangement joins TRBV6-5 to TRBJ1-2; a weak D match, TRBD1 (5 bases). CDR1 and CDR2 from the germline V gene are MNHEY and SVGAGI. The CDR3 contains 17 residues. V lost 0 bases and J 0 bases, leaving 14 bases between the germline ends. As DNA, the CDR3 is TGTGCCAGCAGTTACTCGAGAAGGGACCTAGCTAACTATGGCTACACCTTC. It encodes CASSYSRRDLANYGYTF.

The J gene is TRBJ1-1, the V gene TRBV5-6; D not certain. Trimming cost V 6 bases and J 7 bases, with 16 bases left between them. CDR1 is SGHDT, CDR2 YYEEEE, per germline. The CDR3 is 13 residues long. The CDR3 sequence: CASTISSNDEAFF. The CDR3 DNA reads as TGTGCCAGCACCATTTCCAGCAATGATGAAGCTTTCTTT.

This clonotype was seen only a few times. The V call is TRBV11-2, the J call TRBJ2-1; perhaps TRBD2 as D (5 bases). Germline assignment: CDR1 SGHAT and CDR2 FQNNGV. V lost 5 bases, J lost 12 bases, and 17 bases lay in between. This CDR3 has 13 amino acids. For the CDR3, the DNA is TGTGCCAGCAGCGCTTTACTAGTTCGGGCGCAGTTCTTC. Its protein product is CASSALLVRAQFF.

As DNA, the CDR3 is TGTGCCAGCAGCGGAGATTCCAATGAGCAGTTCTTC. Amino acids: CASSGDSNEQFF. The chain links TRBV6-1 to TRBJ2-1; no reliable D call. CDR3 size: 12 residues. Trimming pared 6 bases from V and 6 bases from J, leaving 9 bases between. Germline lookup yields CDR1 MNHNS and CDR2 SASEGT.

This clonotype was counted a single time. At one boundary the junction diverges from the germline segment, which might be a read error. The V gene is TRBV4-3, the J gene TRBJ2-3; TRBD2 matches at 8 bases. The CDR3 is 15 residues long. The germline V gene encodes CDR1 LGHNA and CDR2 YSLEER. CDR3 nucleotide sequence: TGCGCCAGCAGCCAAGTCGCGGGGGGTACAGATGCGCAGTATTTT. It is translated as CASSQVAGGTDAQYF.

The chain couples TRBV7-2 to TRBJ2-5, with TRBD2 identical over 9 bases. CDR1 is SGHTA, CDR2 FQGNSA, per germline. V lost 5 bases to trimming and J lost 11 bases; unmatched junction nucleotides: 21. The CDR3 runs to 17 residues. The CDR3, as DNA: TGTGCCAGCAGCCCCTGGAGGGGTAGCGGGAGTATAAATGAGCAGTACTTC. As protein: CASSPWRGSGSINEQYF.

This clonotype came up a few times. V gene TRBV6-5 combines with J gene TRBJ2-7, with TRBD1 as a possible D gene (6 bases). Looked up from germline, CDR1 is MNHEY and CDR2 is SVGAGI. The germline V and J ends were trimmed by 6 bases and 2 bases, with 11 bases remaining between them. The CDR3 covers 13 residues. CDR3 coding DNA: TGTGCCAGCAGGCTCAGGGGTACCTACGAGCAGTACTTC. The encoded protein is CASRLRGTYEQYF.

This clonotype was seen only a few times. The chain recombines TRBV7-2 with TRBJ2-7, with D perhaps matching TRBD1 (6 bases). Trimming cost V 1 base and J 5 bases, with 12 bases left between them. The germline V gene encodes CDR1 SGHTA and CDR2 FQGNSA. This CDR3 is 14 amino acids long. The CDR3 loop reads CASSLDRVLDEQYF. In DNA, the CDR3 is TGTGCCAGCAGCTTAGACAGGGTCCTCGACGAGCAGTACTTC.

In DNA, the CDR3 is TGCAGTGCTAGAGACAGGGAAACCTACGAGCAGTACTTC. Residues: CSARDRETYEQYF. The V and J genes are TRBV20-1 and TRBJ2-7; a weak D match, TRBD1 (5 bases). CDR3 size: 13 residues. The ends were cut back, 0 bases at V and 2 bases at J, with 8 bases in the middle. CDR1 and CDR2 (germline): DFQATT, SNEGSKA (reference sequence).

The chain's CDR3 is CSARGRGRWGTEAFF. The CDR3, as DNA: TGCAGTGCTAGGGGCAGGGGGAGGTGGGGCACTGAAGCTTTCTTT. This chain uses TRBV20-1 with TRBJ1-1, with 7 positions matching TRBD1. Per the germline V gene, CDR1 is DFQATT and CDR2 is SNEGSKA (reference sequence). The CDR3 contains 15 residues. V gave up 3 bases and J gave up 4 bases; unmatched junction bases: 11.

For this clonotype: Compared with germline, one end of the junction differs, possibly owing to a read error. The chain has TRBV4-1 and TRBJ1-5; 7 bases match TRBD1. Germline-derived CDR1 and CDR2 are MGHRA and YSYEKL. CDR3 length equals 15 residues. The CDR3 loop is CAGSQDRQGMQPQHF. The DNA of the CDR3 is TGCGCCGGCAGCCAAGATAGACAGGGTATGCAGCCCCAGCATTTT.

This clonotype was observed many times. J is TRBJ2-3 and V is TRBV9; D not certain. The CDR3 extends over 14 amino acids. Germline CDR1 reads SGDLS; CDR2 reads YYNGEE. V gave up 0 bases and J gave up 4 bases, with 9 bases separating them. CDR3 amino acids: CASSVGPAADTQYF. CDR3 bases: TGTGCCAGCAGCGTAGGTCCCGCCGCAGATACGCAGTATTTT.

This clonotype was recorded a few times. The junction does not match germline at one end; this may be a read error. The rearrangement links TRBV7-7 to TRBJ2-1, with D possibly TRBD1 on 5 matching bases. The CDR3 is made up of 15 amino acids. CDR1 SSHAT and CDR2 FNYEAQ come from the germline V gene (reference sequence). The CDR3 spells CASSFTDSPYNEQFF. In nucleotides, the CDR3 is TGTGCTAGCAGCTTTACAGACAGCCCCTACAATGAGCAGTTCTTC.

This clonotype turned up a few times. The chain carries TRBV28 and TRBJ2-1; no reliable D call. With 3 bases removed from V and 1 base from J, the gap between germline ends came to 22 bases. This CDR3 has 19 amino acids. The germline V gene has CDR1 MDHEN and CDR2 SYDVKM. The CDR3 sequence is CASSFPPGKPVQSYNEQFF. CDR3 nucleotides: TGTGCCAGCAGTTTTCCCCCCGGAAAGCCGGTGCAATCCTACAATGAGCAGTTCTTC.

The sample holds a few counts of this clonotype. The chain links TRBV5-1 to TRBJ2-1, with D perhaps TRBD1 or TRBD2 (5 bases each). The V gene lost 4 bases and the J gene lost 2 bases, with 13 bases spanning the gap. Germline V gene sequence: CDR1 SGHRS, CDR2 YFSETQ. This CDR3 is built from 15 residues. CDR3 DNA: TGCGCCAGCAGCGAAGGGACCGTCACCTACAATGAGCAGTTCTTC. The encoded protein is CASSEGTVTYNEQFF.

V is TRBV7-2 and J is TRBJ1-5; D gene ambiguous. The CDR3 has 13 residues. V lost 1 base and J lost 7, with 8 bases in between. Germline V lookup: CDR1 SGHTA, CDR2 FQGNSA. CDR3 in DNA: TGTGCCAGCAGCTTAGAAGCGGAGCAGCCCCAGCATTTT. It yields the protein CASSLEAEQPQHF.

J is TRBJ1-2 and V is TRBV5-1, with TRBD1 as a possible D gene (6 bases). With 3 bases removed from V and 5 bases from J, the gap between germline ends came to 11 bases. Looked up from germline, CDR1 is SGHRS and CDR2 is YFSETQ. The CDR3 is made up of 13 amino acids. For the CDR3, the DNA is TGCGCCAGCAGCTGGGACACTTCTTATGGCTACACCTTC. This gives the protein CASSWDTSYGYTF.

The V call is TRBV7-3, the J call TRBJ2-2, with 11 bases fitting TRBD2. Trimming took 4 bases from V and 7 from J; bases not matched to a gene: 8. In germline, CDR1 is SGHTA, CDR2 FQGTGA. The CDR3 contains 16 residues. CDR3 loop: CASSSSSGGTVGELFF. The CDR3 nucleotides are TGTGCCAGCAGCTCCTCTAGCGGGGGGACTGTCGGGGAGCTGTTTTTT. Complete variable domain (other parts from reference TRBV7-3 and TRBJ2-2): GAGVSQTPSNKVTEKGKYVELRCDPISGHTALYWYRQSLGQGPEFLIYFQGTGAADDSGLPNDRFFAVRPEGSVSTLKIQRTERGDSAVYLCASSSSSGGTVGELFFGEGSRLTVL.

The chain joins TRBV5-1 to TRBJ1-1; D is uncertain. Germline CDR1 SGHRS, CDR2 YFSETQ. The CDR3 is 13 residues long. V was trimmed by 3 bases and J by 0 bases, leaving 6 bases between them. This CDR3 reads CASSWTMNTEAFF. The CDR3 DNA sequence: TGCGCCAGCAGCTGGACGATGAACACTGAAGCTTTCTTT.